What follows is one T cell receptor (beta chain) and its context. Antigen unknown. The sample is drawn from a study of OX40 agonist ivuxolimab in advanced cancers. Study in general: Patients were treated with intravenous ivuxolimab, dosed at 0.01 to 10 mg/kg and infused every 2 weeks. One hepatocellular carcinoma and a couple of cutaneous melanoma patients partially responded. The study, taken as a whole, reports: Researchers report that CD8+ T cells had, on average, more expanded clones than CD4+.

CDR1 is SGHVS, CDR2 FQNEAQ, per germline. The CDR3 runs to 16 residues. With 5 bases clipped from V and 4 bases from J, the junction kept 9 bases outside the gene matches. TCRdb keeps only in-frame clones here, not all; method: immunoSEQ multiplex PCR. The table has roughly 52,000 clones, roughly 82% seen once. The sequenced sample was CD4+ or CD8+ T cells sorted from blood, obtained in a trial of the OX40 agonist ivuxolimab. This sequence joins TRBV7-8 and TRBJ2-5; TRBD2 matches 11 bases. The origin of this receptor is an adult with an advanced solid tumor such as melanoma, head and neck, liver or kidney cancer. The DNA for the CDR3 is TGTGCCAGCAGCCCCTTAGGGCTAGCGGGAGGAGAGACCCAGTACTTC. This encodes CASSPLGLAGGETQYF.